The rows below give T cell receptor beta chains drawn from one sample of a study of vaccination and CD4 T cells after COVID-19. TCRdb redid the calling of the PCR reads with MiXCR, one entry per CDR3 protein. The sample has about 20,000 distinct CDR3 sequences; roughly three fifths are singletons. The source was CD4+ T cells from blood, collected before SARS-CoV-2 vaccination. Receptor source: a human donor who had recovered from COVID-19. CDR3s include the opening cysteine and the closing phenylalanine or tryptophan. The D gene is left open where the match is weak. Some rows mark clone size as missing; the rest say once, few, many or name a class of expanded clone.

d_gene,abundance,j_gene,len,v_gene,CDR3aa,CDR3nt
TRBD1,few,TRBJ2-5,14,TRBV7-2,CASRKDRPGETQYF,TGTGCCAGCAGAAAGGACAGGCCTGGAGAGACCCAGTACTTC
-,-,TRBJ1-2,14,TRBV6-1,CASSVLNQDGGYTF,TGTGCCAGCAGTGTGTTGAACCAGGATGGGGGCTACACCTTC
TRBD1,-,TRBJ2-1,15,TRBV20-1,CSAQIQGDPYNEQFF,TGCAGTGCACAAATACAGGGGGACCCCTACAATGAGCAGTTCTTC
-,-,TRBJ2-5,12,TRBV29-1,CSGQTDGETQYF,TGCAGCGGACAGACCGATGGAGAGACCCAGTACTTC
-,-,TRBJ1-6,12,TRBV20-1,CSVRDPNSPLHF,TGCAGTGTTAGGGACCCAAATTCACCCCTCCACTTT
-,-,TRBJ1-2,14,TRBV20-1,CSARKSGADYGYTF,TGCAGTGCTAGAAAATCAGGGGCCGACTATGGCTACACCTTC
-,-,TRBJ2-5,15,TRBV20-1,CSARLPGLGQETQYF,TGCAGTGCTAGACTGCCAGGGTTGGGCCAAGAGACCCAGTACTTC
TRBD1,-,TRBJ1-3,17,TRBV19,CASSGDRGLFSGNTIYF,TGTGCCAGTAGTGGGGACAGGGGCCTCTTCTCTGGAAACACCATATATTTT
TRBD2,few,TRBJ2-7,17,TRBV28,CASSQTLGASGRIEQYF,TGTGCCAGCAGTCAAACCCTAGGGGCTAGCGGGAGAATTGAGCAGTACTTC
TRBD2,-,TRBJ2-7,14,TRBV25-1,CASCSGRAPYEQYF,TGTGCCAGCTGTAGCGGGAGGGCCCCCTACGAGCAGTACTTC